The clone carrying this T cell receptor (beta chain) was found once. What it recognizes is unknown. These data come from a study of T cell responses to AZD1222 COVID-19 vaccine. The CDR3 loop spans 13 amino acids. Between the trimmed V and J ends, which lost 5 bases and 6 bases, there was a span of 13 bases. Germline V gene sequence: CDR1 MNHEY, CDR2 SVGEGT. Produced via immunoSEQ multiplex PCR; TCRdb's table is partial and in-frame only. The table shows 100,000 to 150,000 clones, with approximately 89% occurring only once. Study results and limitations: Vaccine-associated CD4 TCRs spanned spike, dominant at 160-218 and 743-854.

Sample: peripheral blood, taken 28 days after the second AZD1222 dose. This rearrangement joins TRBV6-2 or TRBV6-3 to TRBJ1-1, with D possibly TRBD1 on 5 matching bases. The origin of this receptor is an adult who received the AZD1222 COVID-19 vaccine. As DNA, the CDR3 is TGTGCCAGCAGTGACCCAGGGTTCCCTGAAGCTTTCTTT. It encodes CASSDPGFPEAFF.